Listed below are T cell receptor beta chains from one sample, sequenced in a study of cytomegalovirus exposure and HLA in healthy donors. Method: immunoSEQ multiplex PCR; TCRdb's copy keeps in-frame clones and lacks some. The top ten clones hold under 3.5% of a sample with about 81,000 clones, about 80% of them seen once. The sequenced sample was PBMCs. These receptors were obtained from a man in his forties or fifties in good health and CMV-seropositive. Both conserved end residues are part of each CDR3. The order of the fields is clone size, V gene, J gene, D gene, CDR3 protein, CDR3 DNA. D genes are given only for firm matches. Rows give clone size only sometimes, using once, few, many, or a class for an expanded clone.

size: .; V: TRBV14; J: TRBJ2-5; D: TRBD2; CDR3: CASSLRLAGGETQYF; DNA: TGTGCCAGCAGCTTACGACTAGCGGGAGGAGAGACCCAGTACTTC
size: .; V: TRBV6-5; J: TRBJ1-1; D: .; CDR3: CASSYWGGLGETAFF; DNA: TGTGCCAGCAGTTACTGGGGGGGTTTGGGCGAAACAGCTTTCTTT
size: .; V: TRBV5-1; J: TRBJ1-2; D: .; CDR3: CASSLEAGEWSGYTF; DNA: TGCGCCAGCAGCTTGGAGGCAGGGGAGTGGTCTGGCTACACCTTC
size: .; V: TRBV30; J: TRBJ1-4; D: .; CDR3: CACATGIFGKLFF; DNA: TGTGCCTGTGCCACAGGGATTTTTGGAAAACTGTTTTTT
size: .; V: TRBV5-6; J: TRBJ1-2; D: .; CDR3: CATKREGGYTF; DNA: TGTGCCACCAAAAGGGAGGGCGGCTACACCTTC
size: .; V: TRBV4-2; J: TRBJ2-5; D: TRBD2; CDR3: CASSPGTRGQETQYF; DNA: TGTGCCAGCAGCCCCGGGACTAGAGGGCAAGAGACCCAGTACTTC
size: .; V: TRBV4-1; J: TRBJ2-3; D: .; CDR3: CASSQKTGGLSDTQYF; DNA: TGCGCCAGCAGCCAAAAAACGGGGGGCCTATCAGATACGCAGTATTTT
size: .; V: TRBV11-3; J: TRBJ2-7; D: TRBD1; CDR3: CASSFTGQAAYF; DNA: TGTGCCAGCAGTTTCACAGGACAGGCGGCGTACTTC
size: .; V: TRBV7-9; J: TRBJ2-4; D: .; CDR3: CASRLDGGPAKNIQYF; DNA: TGTGCCAGCAGATTAGACGGGGGGCCAGCCAAAAACATTCAGTACTTC
size: .; V: TRBV6-5; J: TRBJ2-2; D: .; CDR3: CASSYVPQTNTGELFF; DNA: TGTGCCAGCAGTTACGTCCCACAGACAAACACCGGGGAGCTGTTTTTT
size: .; V: TRBV11-3; J: TRBJ2-1; D: .; CDR3: CASSLVGRKGDEQFF; DNA: TGTGCCAGCAGCTTAGTTGGGCGGAAGGGGGATGAGCAGTTCTTC
size: .; V: TRBV7-7; J: TRBJ2-2; D: .; CDR3: CASSLQGSGELFF; DNA: TGTGCTAGCAGTCTTCAGGGATCCGGGGAGCTGTTTTTT
size: few; V: TRBV19; J: TRBJ1-4; D: .; CDR3: CASNMPWRMPNEKLFF; DNA: TGTGCCAGTAACATGCCCTGGAGGATGCCGAATGAAAAACTGTTTTTT
size: .; V: TRBV7-9; J: TRBJ1-2; D: .; CDR3: CSSSRTTGGAGGYGYTF; DNA: TGTTCCAGCAGCCGGACGACGGGGGGGGCCGGAGGCTATGGCTACACCTTC
size: .; V: TRBV7-2; J: TRBJ2-6; D: TRBD2; CDR3: CASSFYTLAGGGGANVLTF; DNA: TGTGCCAGCAGCTTCTATACTCTAGCGGGAGGAGGAGGGGCCAACGTCCTGACTTTC
size: .; V: TRBV11-3; J: TRBJ2-7; D: TRBD2; CDR3: CASSLRTRYNEQYF; DNA: TGTGCCAGCAGCTTACGGACTAGGTATAACGAGCAGTACTTC
size: .; V: TRBV15; J: TRBJ1-1; D: .; CDR3: CATSRDPRNTEAFF; DNA: TGTGCCACCAGCAGAGATCCGAGGAACACTGAAGCTTTCTTT
size: .; V: TRBV10-2; J: TRBJ2-2; D: .; CDR3: CASRTGIITGELFF; DNA: TGCGCCAGCAGGACAGGAATTATTACCGGGGAGCTGTTTTTT
size: .; V: TRBV6-1; J: TRBJ1-1; D: .; CDR3: CASKRTESAEAFF; DNA: TGTGCCAGCAAAAGGACAGAGTCCGCTGAAGCTTTCTTT
size: few; V: TRBV5-1; J: TRBJ2-5; D: .; CDR3: CASSLISARETQYF; DNA: TGCGCCAGCAGCTTGATCAGCGCCCGAGAGACCCAGTACTTC
size: .; V: TRBV14; J: TRBJ2-7; D: TRBD1; CDR3: CASSPHRDREYEQYF; DNA: TGTGCCAGCAGCCCGCACCGGGACAGAGAATACGAGCAGTACTTC
size: .; V: TRBV9; J: TRBJ2-1; D: .; CDR3: CASSVDLTILEPNEQFF; DNA: TGTGCCAGCAGCGTAGACCTAACGATCCTAGAACCGAATGAGCAGTTCTTC
size: .; V: TRBV5-3; J: TRBJ1-1; D: TRBD1; CDR3: CARSFTDRTEAFF; DNA: TGTGCCAGAAGCTTTACGGACAGGACTGAAGCTTTCTTT
size: .; V: TRBV11-1; J: TRBJ2-2; D: .; CDR3: CASSPIRGSTGELFF; DNA: TGTGCCAGCAGCCCTATCAGGGGCTCCACCGGGGAGCTGTTTTTT
size: .; V: TRBV2; J: TRBJ2-3; D: .; CDR3: CASSRSTDTQYF; DNA: TGTGCCAGCAGTCGTTCCACAGATACGCAGTATTTT
size: .; V: TRBV27; J: TRBJ1-1; D: .; CDR3: CASSLRTGGNTEAFF; DNA: TGTGCCAGCAGCCTACGGACGGGGGGGAACACTGAAGCTTTCTTT
size: once; V: TRBV30; J: TRBJ2-3; D: .; CDR3: CAWITRGYGTDTQYF; DNA: TGTGCCTGGATTACCAGGGGCTACGGCACAGATACGCAGTATTTT
size: .; V: TRBV7-6; J: TRBJ2-5; D: TRBD2; CDR3: CASSTLAGSETQYF; DNA: TGTGCCAGCAGCACATTAGCGGGAAGCGAGACCCAGTACTTC
size: .; V: TRBV6-1; J: TRBJ1-3; D: .; CDR3: CASSEAGGSGNTIYF; DNA: TGTGCCAGCAGTGAAGCCGGGGGCTCTGGAAACACCATATATTTT
size: .; V: TRBV5-6; J: TRBJ2-1; D: TRBD2; CDR3: CASSSPGTSLYNEQFF; DNA: TGTGCCAGCAGTTCTCCCGGGACTAGCCTGTACAATGAGCAGTTCTTC
size: .; V: TRBV7-3; J: TRBJ2-1; D: TRBD2; CDR3: CASSRKTSGASDEQFF; DNA: TGTGCCAGCAGCAGAAAGACTAGCGGAGCCTCTGATGAGCAGTTCTTC
size: .; V: TRBV7-9; J: TRBJ2-3; D: TRBD2; CDR3: CASSLPTSGWEDTQYF; DNA: TGTGCCAGCAGCTTACCGACTAGCGGGTGGGAAGATACGCAGTATTTT
size: .; V: TRBV7-9; J: TRBJ2-5; D: TRBD1; CDR3: CSSSTGTGGETQYF; DNA: TGTTCCAGCAGCACAGGGACAGGGGGGGAGACCCAGTACTTC
size: .; V: TRBV19; J: TRBJ2-1; D: .; CDR3: CASTVTRGNEQFF; DNA: TGTGCCAGTACCGTGACTAGGGGCAATGAGCAGTTCTTC
size: .; V: TRBV10-1; J: TRBJ2-2; D: .; CDR3: CASSAFTLSEDTGELFF; DNA: TGCGCCAGCAGTGCCTTTACCCTTAGCGAGGACACCGGGGAGCTGTTTTTT
size: .; V: TRBV7-3; J: TRBJ1-1; D: .; CDR3: CASSFDGRGTEAFF; DNA: TGTGCCAGCAGCTTTGACGGCCGCGGGACTGAAGCTTTCTTT
size: .; V: TRBV27; J: TRBJ2-3; D: TRBD2; CDR3: CASSLIAGDTDTQYF; DNA: TGTGCCAGCAGTCTTATAGCGGGAGACACAGATACGCAGTATTTT
size: .; V: TRBV6-1; J: TRBJ2-1; D: TRBD1; CDR3: CASSEQGGSNEQFF; DNA: TGTGCCAGCAGTGAACAAGGGGGCTCCAATGAGCAGTTCTTC
size: .; V: TRBV6-1; J: TRBJ2-1; D: TRBD2; CDR3: CASSELTSGIYNEQFF; DNA: TGTGCCAGCAGTGAATTGACTAGCGGGATCTACAATGAGCAGTTCTTC
size: .; V: TRBV28; J: TRBJ2-7; D: TRBD2; CDR3: CASSSPTSAGGLKGEQYF; DNA: TGTGCCAGCAGTTCGCCGACTAGCGCGGGAGGCCTCAAGGGCGAGCAGTACTTC
size: once; V: TRBV7-9; J: TRBJ1-4; D: .; CDR3: CASMSVTNEKLFF; DNA: TGTGCCAGCATGTCAGTGACTAATGAAAAACTGTTTTTT
size: .; V: TRBV28; J: TRBJ2-2; D: .; CDR3: CASRTLGGAGELFF; DNA: TGTGCCAGCAGGACCCTGGGCGGGGCCGGGGAGCTGTTTTTT
size: .; V: TRBV21-1; J: TRBJ2-7; D: .; CDR3: CASSKFRGSPLGSSYEQYF; DNA: TGTGCCAGCAGCAAGTTTCGGGGGTCACCGTTGGGGAGCTCCTACGAGCAGTACTTC
size: .; V: TRBV7-2; J: TRBJ1-2; D: .; CDR3: CASSFTGLGYTF; DNA: TGTGCCAGCAGCTTTACAGGGCTTGGCTACACCTTC
size: once; V: TRBV18; J: TRBJ1-1; D: .; CDR3: CASSPNAGAVGTEAFF; DNA: TGTGCCAGCTCACCAAATGCAGGGGCGGTCGGCACTGAAGCTTTCTTT
size: once; V: TRBV6-5; J: TRBJ2-3; D: .; CDR3: CASGEVYSTDTQYF; DNA: TGTGCCAGTGGGGAGGTCTACAGCACAGATACGCAGTATTTT
size: once; V: TRBV19; J: TRBJ1-1; D: TRBD1; CDR3: CASSIVGGGEAFF; DNA: TGTGCCAGTAGTATAGTCGGAGGGGGCGAAGCTTTCTTT
size: .; V: TRBV18; J: TRBJ2-2; D: .; CDR3: CASSPPKLQDSGELFF; DNA: TGTGCCAGCTCACCACCTAAACTACAGGATTCCGGGGAGCTGTTTTTT
size: .; V: TRBV18; J: TRBJ2-6; D: .; CDR3: CASSPDYGRGTNVLTF; DNA: TGTGCCAGCTCACCAGATTATGGACGGGGAACCAACGTCCTGACTTTC
size: .; V: TRBV19; J: TRBJ1-5; D: .; CDR3: CASSLLGNQPQHF; DNA: TGTGCCAGTAGCCTACTAGGCAATCAGCCCCAGCATTTT
size: few; V: TRBV21-1; J: TRBJ2-4; D: .; CDR3: CASSKLGLAGASYF; DNA: TGTGCCAGCAGCAAACTGGGACTAGCGGGAGCGTCGTACTTC
size: .; V: TRBV4-1; J: TRBJ2-5; D: TRBD1; CDR3: CASSPRGRVAGETQYF; DNA: TGCGCCAGCAGCCCCAGGGGGCGGGTAGCAGGGGAGACCCAGTACTTC
size: .; V: TRBV5-1; J: TRBJ1-1; D: TRBD1; CDR3: CASSSETGGGTEAFF; DNA: TGCGCCAGCAGCAGTGAAACAGGGGGCGGCACTGAAGCTTTCTTT